These T cell receptor beta chains were read from a single sample in a study of CD8 T cells in Susac syndrome. TCRdb itself ran the immunoSEQ multiplex PCR reads through MiXCR, one entry per CDR3 protein. The table lists tens of thousands of distinct CDR3 sequences, around 93% of them singletons, with roughly 0.16% in the top ten. Sequenced sample: CD4+ T cells from PBMCs. These receptors originate from a human donor with Susac syndrome. Both conserved end residues are part of each CDR3. Each record gives: clone size, J gene, CDR3 length, D gene, V gene, CDR3 DNA, CDR3 protein. D genes are given only for firm matches. Clone size is stated in some rows and not others, as once, few, many or a class when expanded.

size: .
J: TRBJ2-7
length: 13
D: TRBD1
V: TRBV29-1
DNA: TGCAGCGCCAGACAGGGTCCTGGATACGAGCAGTACTTC
CDR3: CSARQGPGYEQYF

size: .
J: TRBJ2-2
length: 14
D: .
V: TRBV10-3
DNA: TGTGCCATCAGGGACTTCATGAACACCGGGGAGCTGTTTTTT
CDR3: CAIRDFMNTGELFF

size: .
J: TRBJ2-5
length: 16
D: .
V: TRBV7-3
DNA: TGTGCCAGCAGCGCACTAGGGGTATTACGGCAAGAGACCCAGTACTTC
CDR3: CASSALGVLRQETQYF

size: .
J: TRBJ2-7
length: 15
D: TRBD1
V: TRBV6-2/TRBV6-3
DNA: TGTGCCAGCAGTCCTGGGACAGGGGCGTCCTACGAGCAGTACTTC
CDR3: CASSPGTGASYEQYF

size: .
J: TRBJ1-5
length: 12
D: TRBD1
V: TRBV28
DNA: TGTGCCAGCAGTTTATGGACAGGGGCTCAGCATTTT
CDR3: CASSLWTGAQHF

size: .
J: TRBJ2-7
length: 16
D: .
V: TRBV21-1
DNA: TGTGCCAGCAGCAAAGTCTGGAGCGGGGTCAACTACGAGCAGTACTTC
CDR3: CASSKVWSGVNYEQYF

size: .
J: TRBJ1-1
length: 11
D: .
V: TRBV20-1
DNA: TGCAGTGCTACCTATACTACTGAAGCTTTCTTT
CDR3: CSATYTTEAFF

size: .
J: TRBJ1-4
length: 15
D: .
V: TRBV12-3/TRBV12-4
DNA: TGTGCCAGCAGCCCCCAGTCCGGGACTAATGAAAAACTGTTTTTT
CDR3: CASSPQSGTNEKLFF

size: .
J: TRBJ1-2
length: 15
D: .
V: TRBV5-6
DNA: TGTGCCAGCAGCTTGGCCCCCACAGGGAACTATGGCTACACCTTC
CDR3: CASSLAPTGNYGYTF

size: .
J: TRBJ1-4
length: 14
D: .
V: TRBV3-1
DNA: TGTGCCAGCAGCTCAGACGGCCAAGGTGAAAAACTGTTTTTT
CDR3: CASSSDGQGEKLFF

size: .
J: TRBJ2-1
length: 18
D: .
V: TRBV4-1
DNA: TGCGCCAGCAGCCAAGCAGGGGGGACGGTGAGCTCCTACAATGAGCAGTTCTTC
CDR3: CASSQAGGTVSSYNEQFF

size: once
J: TRBJ1-2
length: 14
D: TRBD1
V: TRBV9
DNA: TGTGCCAGCAGCGCCCGATCGGGACAGGGCATTTACACCTTC
CDR3: CASSARSGQGIYTF

size: .
J: TRBJ1-2
length: 17
D: TRBD1
V: TRBV9
DNA: TGTGCCAGCAGCGTCGATTGGGACAGGGGATCCAACTATGGCTACACCTTC
CDR3: CASSVDWDRGSNYGYTF

size: .
J: TRBJ2-5
length: 17
D: TRBD1
V: TRBV6-2/TRBV6-3
DNA: TGTGCCAGCAGTTATGAGAGGGGGCTGGGTGTAAGCGAGACCCAGTACTTC
CDR3: CASSYERGLGVSETQYF

size: .
J: TRBJ2-1
length: 14
D: .
V: TRBV7-6
DNA: TGTGCCAGCAGCATGGGGAGACCCCCCAATGAGCAGTTCTTC
CDR3: CASSMGRPPNEQFF

size: .
J: TRBJ2-4
length: 15
D: TRBD1
V: TRBV7-2
DNA: TGTGCCAGCGGCTTCACGGGACAGGGCAAAAACATTCAGTACTTC
CDR3: CASGFTGQGKNIQYF

size: .
J: TRBJ1-5
length: 14
D: .
V: TRBV7-2
DNA: TGTGCCAGCAGCGCCCGGGACGGGAATCAGCCCCAGCATTTT
CDR3: CASSARDGNQPQHF

size: .
J: TRBJ1-2
length: 13
D: TRBD1
V: TRBV11-1
DNA: TGTGCCAGCAGCTCGGGACAGACCTATGGCTACACCTTC
CDR3: CASSSGQTYGYTF

size: .
J: TRBJ1-5
length: 14
D: .
V: TRBV20-1
DNA: TGCAGTGCCCTCGACAGCTATAGCAATCAGCCCCAGCATTTT
CDR3: CSALDSYSNQPQHF

size: few
J: TRBJ2-1
length: 11
D: .
V: TRBV4-3
DNA: TGCGCCAGCAGCCACTTTAATGAGCAGTTCTTC
CDR3: CASSHFNEQFF

size: .
J: TRBJ2-7
length: 15
D: TRBD1
V: TRBV18
DNA: TGTGCCAGCTCACTCAGACAGGGGGATGAATACGAGCAGTACTTC
CDR3: CASSLRQGDEYEQYF

size: .
J: TRBJ2-7
length: 13
D: .
V: TRBV18
DNA: TGTGCCAGCTCACCACCGAGCTCCTACGAGCAGTACTTC
CDR3: CASSPPSSYEQYF

size: .
J: TRBJ1-1
length: 15
D: TRBD1
V: TRBV12-3/TRBV12-4
DNA: TGTGCCAGCAGGGGGACAGGGGGACGATTTCGTGGGGCTTTCTTT
CDR3: CASRGTGGRFRGAFF

size: .
J: TRBJ2-7
length: 12
D: .
V: TRBV30
DNA: TGTGCCTGGAGCGAAGGTTTATACGAGCAGTACTTC
CDR3: CAWSEGLYEQYF

size: .
J: TRBJ1-1
length: 18
D: TRBD1
V: TRBV19
DNA: TGTGCCAGTAGCCATTGGCCGGCAGGGGGCTGGAGGAACACTGAAGCTTTCTTT
CDR3: CASSHWPAGGWRNTEAFF

size: .
J: TRBJ2-2
length: 11
D: .
V: TRBV6-2/TRBV6-3
DNA: TGTGCCAGCGCGAACACCGGGGAGCTGTTTTTT
CDR3: CASANTGELFF

size: .
J: TRBJ1-1
length: 13
D: .
V: TRBV5-1
DNA: TGCGTCAGCAGCTTGACGGCAAGGACTGAAGCTTTCTTT
CDR3: CVSSLTARTEAFF

size: .
J: TRBJ2-3
length: 20
D: TRBD1
V: TRBV28
DNA: TGTGCCAGCAGCGATACAGGGACCTACTTGAAGGGGGCTAACACAGATACGCAGTATTTT
CDR3: CASSDTGTYLKGANTDTQYF

size: .
J: TRBJ1-2
length: 13
D: .
V: TRBV12-3/TRBV12-4
DNA: TGTGCCAGCAGACGACAGGTTAACTATGGCTACACCTTC
CDR3: CASRRQVNYGYTF

size: .
J: TRBJ2-5
length: 12
D: .
V: TRBV28
DNA: TGTGCCAGCAGTACACCCCGTCTTACCCAGTACTTC
CDR3: CASSTPRLTQYF

size: .
J: TRBJ1-6
length: 15
D: .
V: TRBV14
DNA: TGTGCCAGCAGAGAAAGGGAAACCTATAATTCACCCCTCCACTTT
CDR3: CASRERETYNSPLHF

size: .
J: TRBJ2-7
length: 14
D: TRBD1
V: TRBV5-6
DNA: TGTGCCAGCAGCAGGGGGACAGCCTCCTACGAGCAGTACTTC
CDR3: CASSRGTASYEQYF

size: .
J: TRBJ2-2
length: 17
D: .
V: TRBV5-1
DNA: TGCGCCAGCAGCTGGGGGCGCGGCTCTATGGACACCGGGGAGCTGTTTTTT
CDR3: CASSWGRGSMDTGELFF

size: .
J: TRBJ1-2
length: 15
D: .
V: TRBV7-8
DNA: TGTGCCAGCAGCTTAGCGCCCAGACAGGCCGCGGGCTACACCTTC
CDR3: CASSLAPRQAAGYTF

size: .
J: TRBJ2-3
length: 15
D: TRBD2
V: TRBV4-3
DNA: TGCGCCAGCAGCCAAGGGCTAGCGGGCACAGATACGCAGTATTTT
CDR3: CASSQGLAGTDTQYF

size: .
J: TRBJ1-6
length: 14
D: .
V: TRBV19
DNA: TGTGCCAGTAGTATAGGCCAGGGGATTGGACCCCTCCACTTT
CDR3: CASSIGQGIGPLHF

size: .
J: TRBJ2-7
length: 13
D: .
V: TRBV13
DNA: TGTGCCAGCAGCAGTGGGCTGGCCTACGAGCAGTACTTC
CDR3: CASSSGLAYEQYF

size: .
J: TRBJ2-7
length: 17
D: TRBD2
V: TRBV27
DNA: TGTGCCAGCAGTCCCCTAGCGGGGGGGGGCAGCCCTCTCGAGCAGTACTTC
CDR3: CASSPLAGGGSPLEQYF

size: .
J: TRBJ2-5
length: 14
D: TRBD1
V: TRBV7-2
DNA: TGTGCCTTTTTCCGGGACAGGGCCCAAGAGACCCAGTACTTC
CDR3: CAFFRDRAQETQYF

size: .
J: TRBJ1-2
length: 16
D: TRBD1
V: TRBV7-2
DNA: TGTGCCAGCAGCTTAGCTTCCGGGACAGGGGGCTATGGCTACACCTTC
CDR3: CASSLASGTGGYGYTF

size: .
J: TRBJ1-5
length: 13
D: .
V: TRBV12-5
DNA: TGTGCTAGTGGTTTAGGACAAAATCAGCCCCAGCATTTT
CDR3: CASGLGQNQPQHF